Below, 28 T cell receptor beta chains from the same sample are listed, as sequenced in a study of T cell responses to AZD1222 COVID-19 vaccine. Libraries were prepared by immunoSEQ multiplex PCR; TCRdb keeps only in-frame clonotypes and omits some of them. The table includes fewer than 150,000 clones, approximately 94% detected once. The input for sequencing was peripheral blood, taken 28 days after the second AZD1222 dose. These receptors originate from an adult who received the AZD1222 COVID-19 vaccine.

CDR3: CASNHRGTQETQYF. As DNA, the CDR3 is TGTGCCAGCAATCACCGCGGGACACAAGAGACCCAGTACTTC. The gene calls are TRBV6-5 and TRBJ2-5, with D possibly called TRBD1 or TRBD2 (6 bases each). V lost 7 bases, J lost 2 bases, and 14 bases lay in between. The CDR3 has 14 residues. CDR1 and CDR2 from the germline V gene are MNHEY and SVGAGI.

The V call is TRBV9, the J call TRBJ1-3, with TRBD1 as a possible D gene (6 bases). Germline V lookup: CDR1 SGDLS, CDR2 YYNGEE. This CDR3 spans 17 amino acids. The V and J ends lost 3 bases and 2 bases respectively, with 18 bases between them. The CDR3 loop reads CASSALPMEGAGNTIYF. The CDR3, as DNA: TGTGCCAGCAGCGCCCTACCTATGGAGGGGGCTGGAAACACCATATATTTT.

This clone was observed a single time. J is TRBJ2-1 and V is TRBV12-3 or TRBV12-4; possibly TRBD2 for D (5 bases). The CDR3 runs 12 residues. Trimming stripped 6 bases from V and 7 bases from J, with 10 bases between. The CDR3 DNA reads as TGTGCCAGCAGCCCGTTAGCGAATGAGCAGTTCTTC. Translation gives CASSPLANEQFF.

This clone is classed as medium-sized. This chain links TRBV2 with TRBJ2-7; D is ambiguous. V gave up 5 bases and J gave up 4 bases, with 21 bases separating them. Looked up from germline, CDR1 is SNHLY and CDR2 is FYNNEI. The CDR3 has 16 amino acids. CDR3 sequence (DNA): TGTGCCAGCAGTCCCTTGGAGCAGGCCCTCGAATACGAGCAGTACTTC. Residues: CASSPLEQALEYEQYF.

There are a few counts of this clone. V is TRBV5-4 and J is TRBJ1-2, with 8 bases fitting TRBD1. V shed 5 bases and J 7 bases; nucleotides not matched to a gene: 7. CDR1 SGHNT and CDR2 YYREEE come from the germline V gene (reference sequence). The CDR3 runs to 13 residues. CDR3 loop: CASSLSGGSGYTF. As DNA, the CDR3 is TGTGCCAGCAGTTTGTCAGGGGGCAGTGGCTACACCTTC.

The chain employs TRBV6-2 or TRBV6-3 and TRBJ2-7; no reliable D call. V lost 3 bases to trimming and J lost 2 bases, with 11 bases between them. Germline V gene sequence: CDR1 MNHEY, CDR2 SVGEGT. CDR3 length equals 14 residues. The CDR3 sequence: CASSYEELTYEQYF. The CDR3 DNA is TGTGCCAGCAGTTATGAGGAGCTTACCTACGAGCAGTACTTC.

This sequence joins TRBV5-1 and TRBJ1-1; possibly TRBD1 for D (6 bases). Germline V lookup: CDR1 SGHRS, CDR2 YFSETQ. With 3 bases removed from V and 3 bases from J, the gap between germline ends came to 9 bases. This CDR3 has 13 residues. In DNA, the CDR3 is TGCGCCAGCAGCTGGAACAGGGACACTGAAGCTTTCTTT. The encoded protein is CASSWNRDTEAFF.

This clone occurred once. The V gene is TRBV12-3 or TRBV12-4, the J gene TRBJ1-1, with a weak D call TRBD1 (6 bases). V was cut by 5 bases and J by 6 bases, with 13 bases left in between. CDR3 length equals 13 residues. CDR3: CASSNQDSPEAFF. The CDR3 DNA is TGTGCCAGCAGTAACCAGGACAGTCCTGAAGCTTTCTTT.

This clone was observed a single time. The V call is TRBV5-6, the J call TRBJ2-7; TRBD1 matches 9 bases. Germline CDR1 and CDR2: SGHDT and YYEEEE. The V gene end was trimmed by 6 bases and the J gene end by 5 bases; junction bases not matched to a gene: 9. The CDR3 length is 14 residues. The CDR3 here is CASTIRDRAHEQYF. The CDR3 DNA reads TGTGCCAGCACCATCCGGGACAGGGCCCACGAGCAGTACTTC.

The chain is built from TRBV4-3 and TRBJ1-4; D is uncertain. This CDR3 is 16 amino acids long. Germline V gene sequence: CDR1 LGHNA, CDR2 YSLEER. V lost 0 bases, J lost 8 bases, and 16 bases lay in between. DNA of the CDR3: TGCGCCAGCAGCCAAGATCGAGGGTCTTTAGGGGAAAAACTGTTTTTT. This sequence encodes CASSQDRGSLGEKLFF.

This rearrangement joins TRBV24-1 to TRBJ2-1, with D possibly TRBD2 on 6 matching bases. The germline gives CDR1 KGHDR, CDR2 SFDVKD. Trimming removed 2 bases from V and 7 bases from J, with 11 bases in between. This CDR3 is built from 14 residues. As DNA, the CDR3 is TGTGCCACCAGTGATTCTGGCGGGGCAAATGAGCAGTTCTTC. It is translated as CATSDSGGANEQFF.

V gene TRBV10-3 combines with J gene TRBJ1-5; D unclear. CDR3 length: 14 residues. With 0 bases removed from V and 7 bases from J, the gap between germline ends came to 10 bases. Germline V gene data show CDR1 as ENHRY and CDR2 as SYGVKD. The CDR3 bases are TGTGCCATCAGTGAGTCGGAGGGCGTGCAGCCCCAGCATTTT. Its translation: CAISESEGVQPQHF.

The CDR3 here is CASSQGTLNTEAFF. The CDR3 DNA follows: TGTGCCAGCAGCCAAGGGACCCTGAACACTGAAGCTTTCTTT. The gene calls are TRBV3-1 (or the pseudogene TRBV3-2) and TRBJ1-1; D gene uncertain. V dropped 1 base and J dropped 0 bases, with 6 bases sitting between them. The CDR3 contains 14 residues. CDR1 and CDR2 (germline): LGHDT, YNNKEL (reference sequence).

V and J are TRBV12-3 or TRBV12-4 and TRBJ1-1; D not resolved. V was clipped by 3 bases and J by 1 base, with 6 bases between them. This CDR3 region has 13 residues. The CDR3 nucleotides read TGTGCCAGCAGTTTGTGGGGGAACACTGAAGCTTTCTTT. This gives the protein CASSLWGNTEAFF.

The CDR3 DNA reads as TGTGCCAGCAGTTACGTCCAGGGGGCCGGGGCCAACGTCCTGACTTTC. This translates into CASSYVQGAGANVLTF. The chain recombines TRBV6-5 with TRBJ2-6; 8 bases agree with TRBD1. Germline assignment: CDR1 MNHEY and CDR2 SVGAGI. There are 16 residues in the CDR3. The V segment lost 2 bases and the J segment 4 bases; nucleotides outside the gene matches: 4.

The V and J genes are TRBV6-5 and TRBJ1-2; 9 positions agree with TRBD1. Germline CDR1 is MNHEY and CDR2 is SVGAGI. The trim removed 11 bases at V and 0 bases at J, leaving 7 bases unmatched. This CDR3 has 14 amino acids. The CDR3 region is CAGGDRGSNYGYTF. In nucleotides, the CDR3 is TGTGCCGGGGGAGACAGGGGGTCTAACTATGGCTACACCTTC.

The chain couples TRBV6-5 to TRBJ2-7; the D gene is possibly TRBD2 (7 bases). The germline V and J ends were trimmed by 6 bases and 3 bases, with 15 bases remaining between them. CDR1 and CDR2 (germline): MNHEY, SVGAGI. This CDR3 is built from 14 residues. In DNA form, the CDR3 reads TGTGCCAGCAGGCCCGGGGGGCTCGACTACGAGCAGTACTTC. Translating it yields CASRPGGLDYEQYF.

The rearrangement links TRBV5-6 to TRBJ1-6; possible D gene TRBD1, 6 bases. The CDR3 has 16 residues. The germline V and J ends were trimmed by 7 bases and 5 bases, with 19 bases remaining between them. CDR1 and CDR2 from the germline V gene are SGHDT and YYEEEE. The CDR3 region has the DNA TGTGCCAGCTTTGACACAGGGTTGGGAGATAATTCACCCCTCCACTTT. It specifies CASFDTGLGDNSPLHF. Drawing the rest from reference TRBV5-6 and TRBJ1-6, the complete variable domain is DAGVTQSPTHLIKTRGQQVTLRCSPKSGHDTVSWYQQALGQGPQFIFQYYEEEERQRGNFPDRFSGHQFPNYSSELNVNALLLGDSALYLCASFDTGLGDNSPLHFGNGTRLTVT.

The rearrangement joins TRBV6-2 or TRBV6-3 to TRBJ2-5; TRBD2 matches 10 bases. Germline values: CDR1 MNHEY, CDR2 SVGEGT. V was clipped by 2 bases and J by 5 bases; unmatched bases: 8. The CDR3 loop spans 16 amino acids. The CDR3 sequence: CASSYVAGGVGETQYF. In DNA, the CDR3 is TGTGCCAGCAGTTACGTAGCGGGGGGCGTGGGTGAGACCCAGTACTTC.

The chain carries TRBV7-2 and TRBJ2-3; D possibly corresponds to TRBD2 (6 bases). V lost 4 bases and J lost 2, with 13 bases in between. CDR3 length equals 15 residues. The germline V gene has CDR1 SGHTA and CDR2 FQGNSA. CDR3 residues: CASSWDLTYTDTQYF. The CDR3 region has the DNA TGTGCCAGCAGCTGGGACTTGACTTACACAGATACGCAGTATTTT.

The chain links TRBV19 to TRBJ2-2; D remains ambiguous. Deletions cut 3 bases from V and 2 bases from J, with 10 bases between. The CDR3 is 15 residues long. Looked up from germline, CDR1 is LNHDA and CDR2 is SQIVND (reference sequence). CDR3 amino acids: CASSISMSNTGELFF. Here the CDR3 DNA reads TGTGCCAGTAGTATTTCCATGAGTAACACCGGGGAGCTGTTTTTT.

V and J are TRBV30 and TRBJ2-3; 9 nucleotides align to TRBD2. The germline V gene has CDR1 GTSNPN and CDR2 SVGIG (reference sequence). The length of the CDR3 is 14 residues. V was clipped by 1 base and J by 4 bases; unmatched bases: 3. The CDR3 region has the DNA TGTGCCTGGAGTGAGGGACTAGCCTCAGATACGCAGTATTTT. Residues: CAWSEGLASDTQYF.

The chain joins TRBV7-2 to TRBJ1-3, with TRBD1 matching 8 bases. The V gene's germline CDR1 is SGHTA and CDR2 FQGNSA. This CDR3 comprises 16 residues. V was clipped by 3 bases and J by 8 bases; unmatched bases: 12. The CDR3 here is CASSFTRGQWADTIYF. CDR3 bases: TGTGCCAGCAGCTTTACCAGGGGGCAATGGGCGGACACCATATATTTT.

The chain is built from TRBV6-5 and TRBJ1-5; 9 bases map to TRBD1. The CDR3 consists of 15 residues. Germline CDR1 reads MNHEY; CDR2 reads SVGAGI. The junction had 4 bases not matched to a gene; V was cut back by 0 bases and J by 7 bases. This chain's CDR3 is CASSYSWTGEQPQHF. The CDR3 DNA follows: TGTGCCAGCAGTTACTCCTGGACAGGGGAACAGCCCCAGCATTTT.

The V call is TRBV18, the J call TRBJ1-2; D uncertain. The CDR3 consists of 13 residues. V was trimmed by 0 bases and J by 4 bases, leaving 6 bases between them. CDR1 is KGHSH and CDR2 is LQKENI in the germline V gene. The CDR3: CASSPPVLYGYTF. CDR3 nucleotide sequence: TGTGCCAGCTCACCACCGGTCCTCTATGGCTACACCTTC. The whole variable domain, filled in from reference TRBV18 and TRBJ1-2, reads NAGVMQNPRHLVRRRGQEARLRCSPMKGHSHVYWYRQLPEEGLKFMVYLQKENIIDESGMPKERFSAEFPKEGPSILRIQQVVRGDSAAYFCASSPPVLYGYTFGSGTRLTVV.

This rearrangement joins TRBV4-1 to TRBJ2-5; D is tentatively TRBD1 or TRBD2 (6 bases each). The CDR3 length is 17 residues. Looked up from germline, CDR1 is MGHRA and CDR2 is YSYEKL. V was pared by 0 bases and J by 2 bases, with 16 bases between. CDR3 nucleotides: TGCGCCAGCAGCCAAGAGCCCCCGGGGGCATTACAAGAGACCCAGTACTTC. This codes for CASSQEPPGALQETQYF.

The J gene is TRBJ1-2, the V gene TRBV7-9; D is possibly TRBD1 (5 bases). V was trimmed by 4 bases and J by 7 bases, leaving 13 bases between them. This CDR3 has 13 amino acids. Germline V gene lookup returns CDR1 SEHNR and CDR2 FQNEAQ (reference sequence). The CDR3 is CASSSTGGGGYTF. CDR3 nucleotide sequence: TGTGCCAGCAGCTCCACCGGGGGGGGTGGCTACACCTTC.

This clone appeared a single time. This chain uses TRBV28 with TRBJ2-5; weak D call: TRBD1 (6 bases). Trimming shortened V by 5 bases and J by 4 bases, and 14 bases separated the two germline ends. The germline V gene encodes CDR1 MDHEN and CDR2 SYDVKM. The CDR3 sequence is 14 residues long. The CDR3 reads CASSGTPGRETQYF. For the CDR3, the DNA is TGTGCCAGCAGTGGGACACCGGGACGAGAGACCCAGTACTTC.